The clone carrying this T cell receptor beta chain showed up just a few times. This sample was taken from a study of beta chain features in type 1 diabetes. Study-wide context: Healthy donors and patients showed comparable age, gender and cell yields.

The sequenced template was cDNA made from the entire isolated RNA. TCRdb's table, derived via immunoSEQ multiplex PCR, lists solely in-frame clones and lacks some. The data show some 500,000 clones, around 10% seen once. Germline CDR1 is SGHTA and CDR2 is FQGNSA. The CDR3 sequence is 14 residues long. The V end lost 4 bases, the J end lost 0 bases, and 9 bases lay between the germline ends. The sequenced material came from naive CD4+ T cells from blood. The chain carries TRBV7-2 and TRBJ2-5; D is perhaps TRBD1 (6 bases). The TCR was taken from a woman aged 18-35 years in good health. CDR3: CASSSRTDQETQYF. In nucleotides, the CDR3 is TGTGCCAGCAGCTCCAGGACAGACCAAGAGACCCAGTACTTC.